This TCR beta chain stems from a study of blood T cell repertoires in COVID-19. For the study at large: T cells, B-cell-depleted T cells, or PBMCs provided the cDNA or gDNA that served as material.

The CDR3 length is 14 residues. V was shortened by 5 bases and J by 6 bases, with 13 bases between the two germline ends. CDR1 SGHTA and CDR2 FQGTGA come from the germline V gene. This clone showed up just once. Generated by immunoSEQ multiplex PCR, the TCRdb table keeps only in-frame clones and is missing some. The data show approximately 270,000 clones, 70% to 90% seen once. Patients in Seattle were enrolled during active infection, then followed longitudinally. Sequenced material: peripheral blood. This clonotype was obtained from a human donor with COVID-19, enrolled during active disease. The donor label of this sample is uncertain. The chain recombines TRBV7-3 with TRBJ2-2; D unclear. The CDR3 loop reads CASSPPTYAGELFF. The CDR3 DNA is TGTGCCAGCAGCCCTCCCACATACGCCGGGGAGCTGTTTTTT.